This section outlines one TCR beta chain sequence together with its context. These data originate in a study of blood T cell repertoires in COVID-19. As for the study in general: The samples span acute and convalescent COVID-19 from the United States, Italy and Spain. Nucleic acid was either cDNA or gDNA, and it came from T cells, B-cell-depleted T cells, or PBMCs.

The V segment lost 2 bases and the J segment 4 bases; nucleotides outside the gene matches: 7. Germline V CDR1 and CDR2: MNHEY, SVGAGI. The CDR3 totals 15 residues. Original handling: For nucleated cells, counts were estimated from reference gene primer amplification. Clones were read by immunoSEQ multiplex PCR, and TCRdb kept only the in-frame ones, dropping some. V, J and clone size reflect that table, while D and trimming were determined from the DNA. The sample has 300,000 or so clones, about 90% seen once; the top ten hold under 7.5%. The sample consisted of peripheral blood. The clonotype originates from a man aged 18 to 30 who had recovered from COVID-19. The chain uses TRBV6-5 and TRBJ1-2; 7 bases are a match to TRBD1. In DNA, the CDR3 is TGTGCCAGCAGTTACGGTGGGACAGACCTCTATGGCTACACCTTC. Its translation: CASSYGGTDLYGYTF.